These 31 T cell receptor beta chains were all obtained from the same sample, sequenced in a study of Ad26.COV2.S vaccination and SARS-CoV-2 variants. Only in-frame clones appear in the TCRdb table, and some are missing; sequencing was by immunoSEQ multiplex PCR. The sample has approximately 340,000 clones, roughly 85% seen once. Sample treatment: 15 to 20 received Ad26.COV2.S at low or high dose, single or two shots; roughly 5 received placebo; per-sample allocation not given. Sampling occurred on day 63 after the first vaccine or placebo injection. Sequenced material: peripheral blood, taken in a trial of Ad26.COV2.S vaccine versus placebo. The receptors derive from a person between 18 and 59 years old who received the Ad26.COV2.S COVID-19 vaccine or a placebo.

The chain uses TRBV27 and TRBJ2-3; 8 bases match TRBD2. This CDR3 has 17 residues. Germline values: CDR1 MNHEY, CDR2 SMNVEV (reference sequence). Trimming removed 6 bases from V and 6 bases from J; junction bases left unmatched: 17. The CDR3 loop is CASRDLQAGAFGDTQYF. Written as DNA, the CDR3 is TGTGCCAGCAGGGACCTTCAAGCGGGAGCGTTCGGTGATACGCAGTATTTT.

V and J are TRBV10-2 and TRBJ1-5, with 12 bases fitting TRBD1. The CDR3 has 14 amino acids. Trimming took 8 bases from V and 4 from J; bases not matched to a gene: 3. Looked up from germline, CDR1 is WSHSY and CDR2 is SAAADI. The CDR3 spells CASAGQGANQPQHF. The CDR3 DNA reads TGCGCCAGCGCGGGACAGGGGGCAAATCAGCCCCAGCATTTT.

This chain uses TRBV6-2 or TRBV6-3 with TRBJ2-7; D remains unclear. CDR3 size: 13 residues. CDR1 and CDR2 (germline): MNHEY, SVGEGT. V was cut by 3 bases and J by 4 bases, with 10 bases left in between. Here the CDR3 reads CASSYGLMYEQYF. Here the CDR3 DNA reads TGTGCCAGCAGTTATGGGCTTATGTACGAGCAGTACTTC.

The chain carries TRBV5-3 and TRBJ1-1; D might be TRBD1 (5 bases). Being an ORF, TRBV5-3 has a function that is uncertain. Trimming stripped 0 bases from V and 12 bases from J, with 12 bases between. This CDR3 is built from 12 residues. The CDR3 nucleotides read TGTGCCAGAAGCTTGGATCCCCGGGGGACTTTCTTT. It encodes CARSLDPRGTFF.

The V and J genes are TRBV30 and TRBJ2-5, with D hard to call. The V and J ends lost 0 bases and 4 bases respectively, with 27 bases between them. The CDR3 runs to 19 residues. CDR1 GTSNPN and CDR2 SVGIG come from the germline V gene (reference sequence). Here the CDR3 reads CAWSVNFPPGVQGSETQYF. In nucleotides, the CDR3 is TGTGCCTGGAGTGTAAATTTCCCGCCGGGTGTTCAAGGGTCAGAGACCCAGTACTTC. Supplemented by reference TRBV30 and TRBJ2-5, the full variable domain reads SQTIHQWPATLVQPVGSPLSLECTVEGTSNPNLYWYRQAAGRGLQLLFYSVGIGQISSEVPQNLSASRPQDRQFILSSKKLLLSDSGFYLCAWSVNFPPGVQGSETQYFGPGTRLLVL.

The chain couples TRBV19 to TRBJ1-4; D remains ambiguous. V was clipped by 5 bases and J by 8 bases, with 15 bases between them. The length of the CDR3 is 14 residues. Germline V gene data show CDR1 as LNHDA and CDR2 as SQIVND (reference sequence). CDR3 loop: CASSASLVAEKLFF. The CDR3 region has the DNA TGTGCCAGTAGTGCGTCATTGGTGGCCGAAAAACTGTTTTTT.

This clone was counted only a few times. The rearrangement uses TRBV5-6 and TRBJ2-1; D is undetermined. The V end was cut by 1 base, the J end by 6 bases, with 8 bases between. The CDR3 is 13 amino acids. CDR1 is SGHDT and CDR2 is YYEEEE in the germline V gene. As DNA, the CDR3 is TGTGCCAGCAGCTTGAGGCAGCTCAATGAGCAGTTCTTC. Its protein is CASSLRQLNEQFF.

The rearrangement joins TRBV24-1 to TRBJ2-1, with D uncertain. CDR1 and CDR2 from the germline V gene are KGHDR and SFDVKD. The CDR3 consists of 16 residues. The V end was cut by 4 bases, the J end by 2 bases, with 14 bases between. The DNA of the CDR3 is TGTGCCACCAGTGACCTGACACCGAACGCCTACAATGAGCAGTTCTTC. It codes for CATSDLTPNAYNEQFF.

This chain joins TRBV3-1 (or the pseudogene TRBV3-2) and TRBJ1-2; D gene uncertain. This CDR3 spans 13 amino acids. Looked up from germline, CDR1 is LGHDT and CDR2 is YNNKEL (reference sequence). V was pared by 1 base and J by 5 bases, with 8 bases between. The CDR3 is CASSQARAYGYTF. DNA for the CDR3: TGTGCCAGCAGCCAAGCGAGAGCTTATGGCTACACCTTC.

V is TRBV15 and J is TRBJ2-7; 9 nucleotides agree with TRBD2. Germline CDR1 reads LNHNV; CDR2 reads YYDKDF (reference sequence). V lost 2 bases and J lost 1; bases outside the gene matches: 6. The CDR3 length is 16 residues. The CDR3 sequence: CATSRMRLADSYEQYF. CDR3 coding DNA: TGTGCCACCAGCAGAATGCGACTAGCGGATTCCTACGAGCAGTACTTC.

This clone was counted once. This chain joins TRBV27 and TRBJ2-3; D is perhaps TRBD2 (5 bases). CDR3 length: 15 amino acids. Germline CDR1 and CDR2: MNHEY and SMNVEV (reference sequence). Trimming left V 2 bases short and J 0 bases short, with 9 bases between. This CDR3 reads CASSLLALSTDTQYF. DNA of the CDR3: TGTGCCAGCAGTTTACTAGCTTTGAGCACAGATACGCAGTATTTT.

The chain couples TRBV7-9 to TRBJ2-3, with 9 bases lining up with TRBD1. V trimming: 4 bases; J trimming: 6 bases; junction bases outside the gene matches: 5. Germline-derived CDR1 and CDR2 are SEHNR and FQNEAQ (reference sequence). CDR3 length equals 14 residues. CDR3 loop: CASSSGQGSDTQYF. CDR3 in DNA: TGTGCCAGCAGCTCCGGACAGGGGAGTGATACGCAGTATTTT.

The chain uses TRBV5-6 and TRBJ2-1, with D possibly matching TRBD2 (7 bases). Deletions cut 4 bases from V and 4 bases from J, with 18 bases between. CDR3 length: 16 residues. CDR1 is SGHDT and CDR2 is YYEEEE in the germline V gene. The CDR3 spells CASSRRRGATYNEQFF. CDR3 sequence (DNA): TGTGCCAGCAGCAGAAGACGGGGGGCCACTTACAATGAGCAGTTCTTC.

The chain recombines TRBV11-2 with TRBJ2-1; D remains ambiguous. The CDR3 runs 14 residues. Germline CDR1 SGHAT, CDR2 FQNNGV. The V end was cut by 1 base, the J end by 6 bases, with 10 bases between. The CDR3 bases are TGTGCCAGCAGCTTAGTACCCTGGTCCAATGAGCAGTTCTTC. It specifies CASSLVPWSNEQFF.

V and J are TRBV19 and TRBJ2-7; no reliable D call. The ends were cut back, 8 bases at V and 4 bases at J, with 6 bases in the middle. The germline V gene encodes CDR1 LNHDA and CDR2 SQIVND (reference sequence). The CDR3 length is 10 residues. The CDR3 DNA follows: TGTGCCAGTTTCGAGTACGAGCAGTACTTC. It is translated as CASFEYEQYF.

The chain has TRBV6-2 or TRBV6-3 and TRBJ2-5, with a weak D call TRBD1 (6 bases). V lost 2 bases and J 5 bases, leaving 12 bases between the germline ends. The CDR3 contains 14 residues. Germline loops: CDR1 MNHEY, CDR2 SVGEGT. This chain's CDR3 is CASSYPHREETQYF. The CDR3 bases are TGTGCCAGCAGTTACCCACACAGGGAGGAGACCCAGTACTTC.

The chain uses TRBV5-4 and TRBJ1-2; D is possibly TRBD1 (5 bases). Trimming took off 4 bases at V and 7 bases at J, with 11 bases between the two ends. Germline assignment: CDR1 SGHNT and CDR2 YYREEE (reference sequence). The CDR3 totals 12 residues. Here the CDR3 reads CASSGTYSGYTF. The CDR3 nucleotides read TGTGCCAGCAGCGGGACTTATAGTGGCTACACCTTC. Full variable domain (missing parts from reference TRBV5-4 and TRBJ1-2): ETGVTQSPTHLIKTRGQQVTLRCSSQSGHNTVSWYQQALGQGPQFIFQYYREEENGRGNFPPRFSGLQFPNYSSELNVNALELDDSALYLCASSGTYSGYTFGSGTRLTVV.

As regards this clone: The junction does not match germline at one end; this may be a read error. This sample includes further DNA sequences coding for the same CDR3. V usage is TRBV7-2 and J usage is TRBJ1-5, with 9 bases matching TRBD1. The germline gives CDR1 SGHTA, CDR2 FQGNSA. The CDR3 is 16 amino acids. The DNA for the CDR3 is TGTGCCAGCAGCTTGGAAACAGGGGGCGGCAATCAGCCTCAGCATTTT. It is translated as CASSLETGGGNQPQHF.

The chain couples TRBV5-4 to TRBJ2-2, with 9 bases fitting TRBD2. CDR3 length: 16 residues. V trimming: 0 bases; J trimming: 6 bases; junction bases outside the gene matches: 6. Germline V gene sequence: CDR1 SGHNT, CDR2 YYREEE (reference sequence). The CDR3 loop is CASSLAAGGPPGELFF. The DNA of the CDR3 is TGTGCCAGCAGCTTGGCCGCGGGGGGGCCTCCCGGGGAGCTGTTTTTT.

Here the CDR3 DNA reads TGTGCCAGCAGTTTAATCTTTGGCAGGAACCTCTACGAGCAGTACTTC. This translates into CASSLIFGRNLYEQYF. V usage is TRBV27 and J usage is TRBJ2-7; D unresolved. The germline V and J ends were trimmed by 2 bases and 3 bases, with 17 bases remaining between them. This CDR3 spans 16 amino acids. Germline lookup yields CDR1 MNHEY and CDR2 SMNVEV (reference sequence).

J is TRBJ2-7 and V is TRBV28; 13 bases align to TRBD2. The CDR3 extends over 15 amino acids. The V gene end was trimmed by 6 bases and the J gene end by 3 bases; junction bases not matched to a gene: 5. Germline V gene sequence: CDR1 MDHEN, CDR2 SYDVKM. For the CDR3, the DNA is TGTGCCAGCAGCTTGGGACTAGCGGGGTTCTACGAGCAGTACTTC. Translating it yields CASSLGLAGFYEQYF.

The CDR3 coding sequence is TGTGCCAGCAGTTCATCTAGCGGGGGGGCGAGGGAGCAGTACTTC. Its translation is CASSSSSGGAREQYF. The chain couples TRBV6-5 to TRBJ2-7; the match to TRBD2 covers 12 bases. Germline V gives CDR1 MNHEY, CDR2 SVGAGI. V shed 4 bases and J 7 bases; nucleotides not matched to a gene: 8. The CDR3 loop spans 15 amino acids.

The rearrangement links TRBV7-2 to TRBJ1-2; D ambiguous. The CDR3 consists of 15 residues. V lost 6 bases and J lost 0, with 14 bases in between. CDR1 is SGHTA and CDR2 is FQGNSA in the germline V gene. CDR3 coding DNA: TGTGCCAGCAGACCTGGGTCTACTACTAACTATGGCTACACCTTC. Its protein is CASRPGSTTNYGYTF.

V is TRBV5-4 and J is TRBJ2-3, with TRBD2 as a possible D gene (5 bases). The V and J ends lost 1 base and 1 base respectively, with 10 bases between them. Per germline, CDR1 SGHNT and CDR2 YYREEE (reference sequence). This CDR3 is built from 15 residues. As DNA, the CDR3 is TGTGCCAGCAGCTTGTGGTGGGGAGGCACAGATACGCAGTATTTT. It is translated as CASSLWWGGTDTQYF.

DNA of the CDR3: TGTGCCAGCAACCGGGACAGGGAGTCCTACGAGCAGTACTTC. It encodes CASNRDRESYEQYF. The V call is TRBV2, the J call TRBJ2-7; 9 nucleotides align to TRBD1. The CDR3 is 14 residues long. Trimming took 7 bases from V and 1 from J; bases not matched to a gene: 5. The V gene's germline CDR1 is SNHLY and CDR2 FYNNEI.

J is TRBJ2-7 and V is TRBV7-2; maybe TRBD1 (5 bases). The germline CDR1 and CDR2 sequences are SGHTA and FQGNSA. The CDR3 runs 16 residues. With 1 base removed from V and 4 bases from J, the gap between germline ends came to 17 bases. This chain's CDR3 is CASSLGGSAEPYEQYF. DNA for the CDR3: TGTGCCAGCAGCTTAGGGGGCTCGGCGGAGCCGTACGAGCAGTACTTC.

Concerning this clone itself: The germline gene is not matched at one end of the junction; a read error may be the cause. The rearrangement joins TRBV7-2 to TRBJ1-1; D uncertain. Germline V CDR1 and CDR2: SGHTA, FQGNSA. The CDR3 contains 14 residues. The DNA of the CDR3 is TGTGCCAGCAGCTCCCAAAGAGAGAACGCTGAAGCTTTCTTT. It encodes CASSSQRENAEAFF.

The chain has TRBV7-6 and TRBJ1-1; 7 nucleotides agree with TRBD1. CDR3 size: 13 residues. Per the germline V gene, CDR1 is SGHVS and CDR2 is FNYEAQ. V gave up 4 bases and J gave up 4 bases; unmatched junction bases: 3. CDR3 sequence reads: CASSSQGSTEAFF. In nucleotides, the CDR3 is TGTGCCAGCAGCTCACAGGGGAGCACTGAAGCTTTCTTT.

V and J are TRBV6-1 and TRBJ2-5; no clear D gene. V lost 3 bases and J lost 5, with 10 bases in between. The CDR3 sequence is 13 residues long. Germline CDR1 MNHNS, CDR2 SASEGT. The DNA for the CDR3 is TGTGCCAGCAGTGATAGAGGTCCCGAGACCCAGTACTTC. This codes for CASSDRGPETQYF.

The chain employs TRBV29-1 and TRBJ2-7; tentatively, D is TRBD2 (7 bases). The CDR3 totals 14 residues. V was pared by 4 bases and J by 2 bases, with 15 bases between. Germline CDR1 is SQVTM and CDR2 is ANQGSEA. CDR3 loop: CSVGKGEGTYEQYF. The CDR3, as DNA: TGCAGCGTTGGTAAGGGGGAGGGTACCTACGAGCAGTACTTC.

This sequence joins TRBV9 and TRBJ1-1; perhaps TRBD1 as D (5 bases). The CDR3 totals 15 residues. Trimming shortened V by 4 bases and J by 8 bases, and 21 bases separated the two germline ends. Looked up from germline, CDR1 is SGDLS and CDR2 is YYNGEE. The CDR3 coding sequence is TGTGCCAGCAGCCCTAGCGGGACGGGGCGGCGGGAAGCTTTCTTT. Its translation is CASSPSGTGRREAFF.